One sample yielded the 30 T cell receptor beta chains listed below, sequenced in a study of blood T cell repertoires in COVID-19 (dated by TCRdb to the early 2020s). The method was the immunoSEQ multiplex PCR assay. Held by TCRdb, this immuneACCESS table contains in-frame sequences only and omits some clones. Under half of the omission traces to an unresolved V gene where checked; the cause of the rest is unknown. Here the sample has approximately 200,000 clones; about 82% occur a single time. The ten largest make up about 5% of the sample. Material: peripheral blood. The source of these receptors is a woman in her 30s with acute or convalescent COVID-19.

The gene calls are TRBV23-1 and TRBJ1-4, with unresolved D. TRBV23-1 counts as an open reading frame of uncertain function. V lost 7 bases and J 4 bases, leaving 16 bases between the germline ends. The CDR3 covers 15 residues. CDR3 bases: TGCGCCAGCACACAGCCTCTCACTCTTAATGAAAAACTGTTTTTT. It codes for CASTQPLTLNEKLFF.

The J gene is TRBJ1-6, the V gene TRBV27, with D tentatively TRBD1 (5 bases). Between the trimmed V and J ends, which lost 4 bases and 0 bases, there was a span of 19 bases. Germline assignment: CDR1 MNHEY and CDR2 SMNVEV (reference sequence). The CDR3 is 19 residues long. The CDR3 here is CASSSRKVWGSSYNSPLHF. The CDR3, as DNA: TGTGCCAGCAGTTCGCGTAAAGTTTGGGGCAGCTCCTATAATTCACCCCTCCACTTT.

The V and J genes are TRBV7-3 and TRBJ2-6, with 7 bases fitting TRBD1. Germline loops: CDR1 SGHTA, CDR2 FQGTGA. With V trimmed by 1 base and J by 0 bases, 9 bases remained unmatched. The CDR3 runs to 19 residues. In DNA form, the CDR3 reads TGTGCCAGCAGCTTAAGTCGACAGGGATCTCACTCTGGGGCCAACGTCCTGACTTTC. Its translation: CASSLSRQGSHSGANVLTF.

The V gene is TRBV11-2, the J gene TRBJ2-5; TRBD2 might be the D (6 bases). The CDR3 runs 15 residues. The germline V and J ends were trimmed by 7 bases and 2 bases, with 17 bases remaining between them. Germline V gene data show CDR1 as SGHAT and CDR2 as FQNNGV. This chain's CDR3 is CASNKGGNNQETQYF. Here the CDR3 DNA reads TGTGCCAGCAACAAAGGAGGGAATAATCAAGAGACCCAGTACTTC.

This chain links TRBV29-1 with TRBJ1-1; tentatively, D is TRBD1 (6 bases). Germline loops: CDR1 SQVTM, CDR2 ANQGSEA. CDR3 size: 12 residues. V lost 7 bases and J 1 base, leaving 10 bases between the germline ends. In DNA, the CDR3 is TGCAGCGCCGTGACAGGGAACACTGAAGCTTTCTTT. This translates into CSAVTGNTEAFF.

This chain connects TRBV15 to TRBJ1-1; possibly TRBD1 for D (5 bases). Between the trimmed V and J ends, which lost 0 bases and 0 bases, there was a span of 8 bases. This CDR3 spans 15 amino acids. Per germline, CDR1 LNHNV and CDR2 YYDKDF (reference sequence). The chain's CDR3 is CATSRDQGVNTEAFF. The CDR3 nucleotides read TGTGCCACCAGCAGAGATCAGGGCGTGAACACTGAAGCTTTCTTT.

CDR3 sequence: CASSTTLGQGDDGYTF. CDR3 sequence (DNA): TGTGCCAGCAGCACGACTTTAGGACAGGGGGACGATGGCTACACCTTC. The chain joins TRBV9 to TRBJ1-2; 10 positions match TRBD1. Germline-derived CDR1 and CDR2 are SGDLS and YYNGEE. This CDR3 has 16 amino acids. V trimming: 4 bases; J trimming: 6 bases; junction bases outside the gene matches: 12.

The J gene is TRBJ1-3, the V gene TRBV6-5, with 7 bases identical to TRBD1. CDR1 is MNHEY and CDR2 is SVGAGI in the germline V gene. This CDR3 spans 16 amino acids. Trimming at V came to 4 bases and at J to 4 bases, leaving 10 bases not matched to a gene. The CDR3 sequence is CASSFRQGSLGNTIYF. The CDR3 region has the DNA TGTGCCAGCAGTTTCCGACAGGGTAGTTTGGGAAACACCATATATTTT.

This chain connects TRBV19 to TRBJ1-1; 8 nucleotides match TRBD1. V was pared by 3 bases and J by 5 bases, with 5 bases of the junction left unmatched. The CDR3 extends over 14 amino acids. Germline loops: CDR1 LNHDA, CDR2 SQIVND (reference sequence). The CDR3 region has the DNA TGTGCCAGTAGTATTGCAGGGGGCATTACTGAAGCTTTCTTT. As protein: CASSIAGGITEAFF.

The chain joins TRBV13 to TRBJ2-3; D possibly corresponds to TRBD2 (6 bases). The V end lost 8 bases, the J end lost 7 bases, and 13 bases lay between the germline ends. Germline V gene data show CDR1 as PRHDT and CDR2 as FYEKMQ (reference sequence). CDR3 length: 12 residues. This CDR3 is CASGLRGYTQYF. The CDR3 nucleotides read TGTGCCAGCGGTCTGCGGGGATATACGCAGTATTTT.

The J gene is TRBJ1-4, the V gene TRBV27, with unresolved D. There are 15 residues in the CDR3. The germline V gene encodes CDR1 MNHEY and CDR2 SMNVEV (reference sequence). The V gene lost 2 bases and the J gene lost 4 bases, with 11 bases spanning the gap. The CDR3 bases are TGTGCCAGCAGTTTAATACGGAGTGATAATGAAAAACTGTTTTTT. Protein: CASSLIRSDNEKLFF. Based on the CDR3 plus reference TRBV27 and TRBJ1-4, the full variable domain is EAQVTQNPRYLITVTGKKLTVTCSQNMNHEYMSWYRQDPGLGLRQIYYSMNVEVTDKGDVPEGYKVSRKEKRNFPLILESPSPNQTSLYFCASSLIRSDNEKLFFGSGTQLSVL.

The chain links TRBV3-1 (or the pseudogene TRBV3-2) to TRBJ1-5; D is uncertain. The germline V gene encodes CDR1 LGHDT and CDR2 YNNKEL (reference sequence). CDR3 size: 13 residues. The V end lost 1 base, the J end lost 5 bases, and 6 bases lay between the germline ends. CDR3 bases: TGTGCCAGCAGCCAAGGGAGGGATCAGCCCCAGCATTTT. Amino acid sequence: CASSQGRDQPQHF.

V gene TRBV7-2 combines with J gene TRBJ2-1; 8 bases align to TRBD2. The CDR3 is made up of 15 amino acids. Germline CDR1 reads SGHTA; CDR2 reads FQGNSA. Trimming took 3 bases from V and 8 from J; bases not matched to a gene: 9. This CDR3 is CASSLRGGAGDEQFF. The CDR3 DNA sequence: TGTGCCAGCAGCTTGCGTGGCGGAGCGGGGGATGAGCAGTTCTTC.

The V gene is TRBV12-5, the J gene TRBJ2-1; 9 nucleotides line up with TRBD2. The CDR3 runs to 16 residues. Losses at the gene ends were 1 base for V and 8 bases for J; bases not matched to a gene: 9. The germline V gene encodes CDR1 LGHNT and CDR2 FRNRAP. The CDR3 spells CASGLANLAGRYEQFF. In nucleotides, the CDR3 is TGTGCTAGTGGTTTGGCAAATCTAGCGGGAAGGTATGAGCAGTTCTTC.

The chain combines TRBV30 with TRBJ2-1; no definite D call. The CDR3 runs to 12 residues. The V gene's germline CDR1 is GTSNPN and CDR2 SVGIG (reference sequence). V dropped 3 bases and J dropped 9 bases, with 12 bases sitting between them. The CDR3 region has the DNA TGTGCCTGGAGGCGACCGGGTCCTGAGCAGTTCTTC. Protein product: CAWRRPGPEQFF.

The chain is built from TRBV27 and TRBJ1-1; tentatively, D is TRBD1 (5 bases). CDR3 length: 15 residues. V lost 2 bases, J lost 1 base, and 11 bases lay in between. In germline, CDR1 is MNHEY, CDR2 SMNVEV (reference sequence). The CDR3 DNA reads TGTGCCAGCAGTTTAGATTTGCAGGGGAACACTGAAGCTTTCTTT. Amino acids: CASSLDLQGNTEAFF.

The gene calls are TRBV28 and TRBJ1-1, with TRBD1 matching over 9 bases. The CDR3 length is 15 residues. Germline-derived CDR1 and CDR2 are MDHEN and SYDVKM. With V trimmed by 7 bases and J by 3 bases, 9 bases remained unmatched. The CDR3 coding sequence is TGTGCCAGCAACGAACAGGGGGCTTTGGACACTGAAGCTTTCTTT. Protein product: CASNEQGALDTEAFF.

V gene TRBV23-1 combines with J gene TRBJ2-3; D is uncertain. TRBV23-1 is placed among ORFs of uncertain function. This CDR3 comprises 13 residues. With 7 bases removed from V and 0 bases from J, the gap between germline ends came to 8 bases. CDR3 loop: CASTTGSTDTQYF. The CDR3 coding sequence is TGCGCCAGCACAACCGGGAGCACAGATACGCAGTATTTT.

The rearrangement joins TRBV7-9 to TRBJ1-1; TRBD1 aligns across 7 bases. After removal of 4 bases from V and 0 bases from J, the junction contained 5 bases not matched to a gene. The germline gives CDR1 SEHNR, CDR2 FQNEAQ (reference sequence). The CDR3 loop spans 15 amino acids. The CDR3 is CASSYLGQLNTEAFF. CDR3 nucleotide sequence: TGTGCCAGCAGCTACCTGGGACAGCTGAACACTGAAGCTTTCTTT. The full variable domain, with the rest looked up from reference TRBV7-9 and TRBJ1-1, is DTGVSQNPRHKITKRGQNVTFRCDPISEHNRLYWYRQTLGQGPEFLTYFQNEAQLEKSRLLSDRFSAERPKGSFSTLEIQRTEQGDSAMYLCASSYLGQLNTEAFFGQGTRLTVV.

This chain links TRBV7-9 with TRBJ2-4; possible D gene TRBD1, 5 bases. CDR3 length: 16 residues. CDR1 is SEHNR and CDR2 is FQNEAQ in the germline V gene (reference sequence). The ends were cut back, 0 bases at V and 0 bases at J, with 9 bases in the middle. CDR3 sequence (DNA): TGTGCCAGCAGCTTAGCGGTAGGGGTAGCCAAAAACATTCAGTACTTC. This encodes CASSLAVGVAKNIQYF. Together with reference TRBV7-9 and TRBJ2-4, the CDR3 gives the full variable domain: DTGVSQNPRHKITKRGQNVTFRCDPISEHNRLYWYRQTLGQGPEFLTYFQNEAQLEKSRLLSDRFSAERPKGSFSTLEIQRTEQGDSAMYLCASSLAVGVAKNIQYFGAGTRLSVL.

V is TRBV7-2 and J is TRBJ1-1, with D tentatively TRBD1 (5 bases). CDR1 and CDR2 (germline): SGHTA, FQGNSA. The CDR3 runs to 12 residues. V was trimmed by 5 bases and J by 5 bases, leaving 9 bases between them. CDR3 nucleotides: TGTGCCAGCAGCGTAGAGGGGACTGAAGCTTTCTTT. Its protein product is CASSVEGTEAFF.

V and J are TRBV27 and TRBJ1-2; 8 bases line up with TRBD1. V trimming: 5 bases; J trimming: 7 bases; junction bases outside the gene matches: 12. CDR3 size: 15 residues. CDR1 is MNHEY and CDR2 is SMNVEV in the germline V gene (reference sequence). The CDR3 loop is CASSPRAGGRPGYTF. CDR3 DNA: TGTGCCAGCAGTCCCCGGGCAGGGGGCCGTCCTGGCTACACCTTC.

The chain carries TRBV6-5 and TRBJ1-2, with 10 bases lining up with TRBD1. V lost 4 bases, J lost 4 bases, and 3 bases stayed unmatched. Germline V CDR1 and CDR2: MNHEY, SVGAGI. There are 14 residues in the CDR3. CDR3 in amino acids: CASSWTGGGYGYTF. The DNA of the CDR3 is TGTGCCAGCAGTTGGACAGGGGGAGGCTATGGCTACACCTTC.

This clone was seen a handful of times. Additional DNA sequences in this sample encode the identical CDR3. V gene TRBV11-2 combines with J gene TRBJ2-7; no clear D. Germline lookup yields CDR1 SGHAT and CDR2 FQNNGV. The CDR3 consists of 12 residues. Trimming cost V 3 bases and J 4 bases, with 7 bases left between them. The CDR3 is CASSLSSYEQYF. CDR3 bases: TGTGCCAGCAGCTTGTCCTCGTACGAGCAGTACTTC.

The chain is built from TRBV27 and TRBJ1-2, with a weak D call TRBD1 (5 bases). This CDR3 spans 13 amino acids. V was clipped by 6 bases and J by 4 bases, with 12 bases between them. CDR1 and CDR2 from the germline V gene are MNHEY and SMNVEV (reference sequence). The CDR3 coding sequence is TGTGCCAGCAGGGGACTCCTTAGCTATGGCTACACCTTC. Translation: CASRGLLSYGYTF.

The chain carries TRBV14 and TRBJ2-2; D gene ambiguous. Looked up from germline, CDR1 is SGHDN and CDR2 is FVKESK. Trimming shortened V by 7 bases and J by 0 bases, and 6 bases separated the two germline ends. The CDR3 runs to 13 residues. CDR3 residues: CASNSANTGELFF. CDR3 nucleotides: TGTGCCAGCAATTCAGCGAACACCGGGGAGCTGTTTTTT.

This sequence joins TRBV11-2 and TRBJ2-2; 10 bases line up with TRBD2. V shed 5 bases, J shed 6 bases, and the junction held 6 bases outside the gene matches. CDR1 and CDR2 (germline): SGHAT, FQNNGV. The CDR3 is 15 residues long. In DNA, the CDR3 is TGTGCCAGCAGCCCTCTAGCGGGAGTCCCCGGGGAGCTGTTTTTT. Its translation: CASSPLAGVPGELFF.

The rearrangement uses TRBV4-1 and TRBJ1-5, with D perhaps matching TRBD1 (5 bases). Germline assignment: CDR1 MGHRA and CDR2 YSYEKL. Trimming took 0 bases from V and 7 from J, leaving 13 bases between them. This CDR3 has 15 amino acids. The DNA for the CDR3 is TGCGCCAGCAGCCAAGATTCGCAGGGTGGACAGCCCCAGCATTTT. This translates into CASSQDSQGGQPQHF.

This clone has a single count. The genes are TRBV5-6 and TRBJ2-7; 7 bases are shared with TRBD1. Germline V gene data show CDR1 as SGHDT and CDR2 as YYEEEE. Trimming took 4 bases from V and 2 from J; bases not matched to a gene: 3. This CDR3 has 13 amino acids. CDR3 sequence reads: CASSTDRAYEQYF. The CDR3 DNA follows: TGTGCCAGCAGCACCGACAGGGCCTACGAGCAGTACTTC.

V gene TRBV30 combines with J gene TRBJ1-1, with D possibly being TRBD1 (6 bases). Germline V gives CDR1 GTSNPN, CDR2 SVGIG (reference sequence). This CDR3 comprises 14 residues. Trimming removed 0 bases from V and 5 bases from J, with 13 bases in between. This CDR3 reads CAWSVVTGSTEAFF. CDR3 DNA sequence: TGTGCCTGGAGTGTGGTGACAGGTAGTACTGAAGCTTTCTTT. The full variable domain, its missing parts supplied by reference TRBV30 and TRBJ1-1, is SQTIHQWPATLVQPVGSPLSLECTVEGTSNPNLYWYRQAAGRGLQLLFYSVGIGQISSEVPQNLSASRPQDRQFILSSKKLLLSDSGFYLCAWSVVTGSTEAFFGQGTRLTVV.